The T cell receptor (beta chain) described here comes from a study of cytotoxic CD8 clonotypes in ibrutinib-treated CLL. General observations from the study: Public clonotypes, rarely seen, contracted or held steady on treatment. Measured clonality at baseline was greater than in age-matched healthy donors and tracked with circulating CD8+ T-cell counts.

The CDR3 is 17 amino acids. With 4 bases removed from V and 0 bases from J, the gap between germline ends came to 17 bases. Germline assignment: CDR1 SEHNR and CDR2 FQNEAQ (reference sequence). Points on this clone: Its cognate antigen is unknown.

TCRdb's table, derived via immunoSEQ multiplex PCR, lists solely in-frame clones and lacks some. This sample has about 24,000 clones, with about 81% found just once. The sequencing here drew on PBMCs, taken before ibrutinib treatment. The TCR originated in a human donor with chronic lymphocytic leukemia. The rearrangement joins TRBV7-9 to TRBJ2-3, with D tentatively TRBD2 (6 bases). The CDR3 reads CASSSPGVSLSTDTQYF. CDR3 nucleotides: TGTGCCAGCAGCTCCCCGGGGGTCTCACTTAGCACAGATACGCAGTATTTT.